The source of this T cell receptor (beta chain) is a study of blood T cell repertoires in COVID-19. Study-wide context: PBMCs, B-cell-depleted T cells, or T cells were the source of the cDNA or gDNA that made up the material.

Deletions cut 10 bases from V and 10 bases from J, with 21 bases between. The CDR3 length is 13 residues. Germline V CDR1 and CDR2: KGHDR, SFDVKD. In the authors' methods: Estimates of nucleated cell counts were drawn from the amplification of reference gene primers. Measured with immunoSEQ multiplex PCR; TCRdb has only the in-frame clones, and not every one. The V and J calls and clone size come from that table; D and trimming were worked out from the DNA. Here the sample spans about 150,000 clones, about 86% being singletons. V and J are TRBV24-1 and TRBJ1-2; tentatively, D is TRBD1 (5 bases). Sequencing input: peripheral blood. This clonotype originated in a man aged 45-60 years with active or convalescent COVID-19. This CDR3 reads CATPWPLGVDYTF. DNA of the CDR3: TGTGCCACACCGTGGCCCTTAGGGGTGGACTACACCTTC.